This is a list of T cell receptor beta chains from one sample in a study of blood T cell repertoires in COVID-19. Libraries were prepared by immunoSEQ multiplex PCR; TCRdb keeps only in-frame clonotypes and omits some of them. This sample has approximately 250,000 clones, with around 88% found just once. Sequenced input: PBMCs or T cells enriched from blood (not recorded which). These receptor sequences come from a middle-aged woman with acute COVID-19. The CDR3 runs from the conserved cysteine through the conserved F or W. The D gene is left open where the match is weak. A row's size may be missing; if present it is once, few, many or a size class.

D	V	J	size	length	DNA	CDR3
NA	TRBV6-5	TRBJ1-4	NA	14	TGTGCCAGCAGTAATATGGGAGTGGGTGAAAAACTGTTTTTT	CASSNMGVGEKLFF
NA	TRBV7-3	TRBJ2-2	NA	13	TGTGCCAGCAGCCCATCCAACACCGGGGAGCTGTTTTTT	CASSPSNTGELFF
NA	TRBV27	TRBJ1-2	NA	15	TGTGCCAGCAGTTTAGCTGGGGGGAATAACTATGGCTACACCTTC	CASSLAGGNNYGYTF
NA	TRBV11-3	TRBJ1-6	NA	13	TGTGCCAGCAGCCAGGGGTTGAATTCACCCCTCCACTTT	CASSQGLNSPLHF
TRBD1	TRBV9	TRBJ2-2	NA	15	TGTGCCAGCAGTCGGACAGGGGCGAACACCGGGGAGCTGTTTTTT	CASSRTGANTGELFF
NA	TRBV11-2	TRBJ1-1	NA	14	TGTGCCAGCAGCTCGGACAGTTGGAACACTGAAGCTTTCTTT	CASSSDSWNTEAFF
NA	TRBV20-1	TRBJ1-5	NA	16	TGCAGTGCTAGTATCCGACAGAATTGGGGCAATCAGCCCCAGCATTTT	CSASIRQNWGNQPQHF
TRBD1	TRBV9	TRBJ1-1	NA	14	TGTGCCAGCAACATAGGGACAGGGGGCACTGAAGCTTTCTTT	CASNIGTGGTEAFF
TRBD2	TRBV9	TRBJ2-5	NA	16	TGTGCCAGCGACCGGGACGGCCCTAGCGGAGGAGGGACCCAGTACTTC	CASDRDGPSGGGTQYF
NA	TRBV6-1	TRBJ1-5	NA	12	TGTGCCAGCAGTGAAATAAAACAGCCCCAGCATTTT	CASSEIKQPQHF
TRBD1	TRBV5-1	TRBJ2-1	few	19	TGCGCCAGCAGCATACAGGGGGGTGCTGTAATTAGCTCCTACAATGAGCAGTTCTTC	CASSIQGGAVISSYNEQFF
NA	TRBV27	TRBJ2-1	NA	12	TGTGCCAGCAGCCGCGGGGGCGGTGAGCAGTTCTTC	CASSRGGGEQFF
NA	TRBV4-1	TRBJ1-4	NA	15	TGCGCCAGCAGCCAAGTCGCGGGTAATAATGAAAAACTGTTTTTT	CASSQVAGNNEKLFF
TRBD2	TRBV11-3	TRBJ2-1	NA	17	TGTGCCAGCAGCTTAGCCCCCACTAGCGGGAGTAACAATGAGCAGTTCTTC	CASSLAPTSGSNNEQFF
TRBD2	TRBV4-1	TRBJ2-1	few	15	TGCGCCAGCAGCCAAGACACTAGCGGTTACAATGAGCAGTTCTTC	CASSQDTSGYNEQFF
TRBD2	TRBV9	TRBJ2-1	NA	16	TGTGCCAGCACCAATGGACTAGATGGAGCCTACAATGAGCAGTTCTTC	CASTNGLDGAYNEQFF
NA	TRBV11-3	TRBJ2-1	NA	13	TGTGCCAGCAGCTCCGGAGGGGTTCGGGAGCAGTTCTTC	CASSSGGVREQFF
TRBD1	TRBV5-4	TRBJ1-1	NA	15	TGTGCCAGCAGCGGTCCGGGACAGGGGAACACTGAAGCTTTCTTT	CASSGPGQGNTEAFF
TRBD1	TRBV6-5	TRBJ1-1	few	15	TGTGCCAGCAGTTCCGACGACAGGGGGAACACTGAAGCTTTCTTT	CASSSDDRGNTEAFF